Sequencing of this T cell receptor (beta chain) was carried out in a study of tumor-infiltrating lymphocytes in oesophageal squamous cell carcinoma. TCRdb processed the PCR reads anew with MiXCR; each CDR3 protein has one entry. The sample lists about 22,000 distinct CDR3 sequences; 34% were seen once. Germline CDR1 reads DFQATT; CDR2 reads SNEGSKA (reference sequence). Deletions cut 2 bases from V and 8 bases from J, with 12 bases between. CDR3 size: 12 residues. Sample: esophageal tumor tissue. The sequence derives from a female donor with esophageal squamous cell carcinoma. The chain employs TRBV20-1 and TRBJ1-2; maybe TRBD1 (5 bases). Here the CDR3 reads CSARYGRGGYTF. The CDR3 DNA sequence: TGCAGTGCTAGATACGGTCGGGGGGGCTACACCTTC.